The 32 T cell receptor beta chains below were found in one sample sequenced in a study of OX40 agonist ivuxolimab in advanced cancers. The assay was immunoSEQ multiplex PCR, and TCRdb's table has in-frame clones only and misses some. Among around 80,000 clones listed, under 85% were seen once. The material sequenced was CD4+ or CD8+ T cells sorted from blood, taken in a trial of the OX40 agonist ivuxolimab. These receptors came from an adult with an advanced solid tumor such as melanoma, head and neck, liver or kidney cancer.

The chain carries TRBV25-1 and TRBJ1-6, with 9 nucleotides matching TRBD1. V shed 2 bases, J shed 8 bases, and the junction held 4 bases outside the gene matches. The CDR3 has 15 residues. From germline, CDR1 is MGHDK and CDR2 SYGVNS. The CDR3 protein is CASSEGTGFYSPLHF. The CDR3 nucleotides read TGTGCCAGCAGTGAAGGGACAGGGTTTTATTCACCCCTCCACTTT.

The V and J genes are TRBV5-1 and TRBJ1-2; 7 nucleotides match TRBD1. Germline V gives CDR1 SGHRS, CDR2 YFSETQ. V trimming: 4 bases; J trimming: 6 bases; junction bases outside the gene matches: 6. The CDR3 length is 13 residues. CDR3 in DNA: TGCGCCAGCAGCCCCCGGACAGGAGATGGCTACACCTTC. Amino acids: CASSPRTGDGYTF.

This sequence joins TRBV5-4 and TRBJ2-1, with D unclear. The CDR3 runs to 14 residues. The germline CDR1 and CDR2 sequences are SGHNT and YYREEE (reference sequence). Between the trimmed V and J ends, which lost 2 bases and 7 bases, there was a span of 13 bases. Written as DNA, the CDR3 is TGTGCCAGCAGCTTAACCGCGACGGCGAATGAGCAGTTCTTC. It is translated as CASSLTATANEQFF.

The rearrangement uses TRBV19 and TRBJ2-3, with D perhaps matching TRBD1 (6 bases). In germline, CDR1 is LNHDA, CDR2 SQIVND (reference sequence). V was pared by 4 bases and J by 0 bases, with 14 bases between. The CDR3 loop spans 16 amino acids. CDR3 in DNA: TGTGCCAGTAGTACCGGGACATATCCAAGCACAGATACGCAGTATTTT. It encodes CASSTGTYPSTDTQYF. The whole variable domain, remainder taken from reference TRBV19 and TRBJ2-3, is DGGITQSPKYLFRKEGQNVTLSCEQNLNHDAMYWYRQDPGQGLRLIYYSQIVNDFQKGDIAEGYSVSREKKESFPLTVTSAQKNPTAFYLCASSTGTYPSTDTQYFGPGTRLTVL.

The rearrangement uses TRBV10-3 and TRBJ1-1; D is possibly TRBD1 (6 bases). Germline V lookup: CDR1 ENHRY, CDR2 SYGVKD. The CDR3 is made up of 14 amino acids. The V end lost 3 bases, the J end lost 5 bases, and 13 bases lay between the germline ends. The CDR3 nucleotides read TGTGCCATCAGTGACCCCGGCAGGGGTACTGAAGCTTTCTTT. This encodes CAISDPGRGTEAFF.

The chain employs TRBV5-4 and TRBJ1-2; the D gene is possibly TRBD1 (5 bases). Trimming took off 0 bases at V and 5 bases at J, with 14 bases between the two ends. Germline V lookup: CDR1 SGHNT, CDR2 YYREEE (reference sequence). CDR3 length: 15 residues. The CDR3 region has the DNA TGTGCCAGCAGCTTGGTTCGGGGGTGGACGTATGGCTACACCTTC. It translates to CASSLVRGWTYGYTF.

The chain recombines TRBV9 with TRBJ2-1, with TRBD2 identical over 9 bases. The CDR3 has 15 residues. V lost 0 bases and J lost 4; bases outside the gene matches: 2. Germline V gives CDR1 SGDLS, CDR2 YYNGEE. CDR3 in DNA: TGTGCCAGCAGCGTAGTTAGCGGGAGTTACAATGAGCAGTTCTTC. As protein: CASSVVSGSYNEQFF.

Here the CDR3 DNA reads TGTGCCAGCAGTGAAGTTGGGGGTCTCGTTGAAAAACTGTTTTTT. Translated, it gives CASSEVGGLVEKLFF. The chain is built from TRBV25-1 and TRBJ1-4; D possibly corresponds to TRBD1 (5 bases). CDR3 size: 15 residues. CDR1 is MGHDK and CDR2 is SYGVNS in the germline V gene. The ends were cut back, 2 bases at V and 7 bases at J, with 14 bases in the middle. The full variable domain, its missing parts supplied by reference TRBV25-1 and TRBJ1-4, is EADIYQTPRYLVIGTGKKITLECSQTMGHDKMYWYQQDPGMELHLIHYSYGVNSTEKGDLSSESTVSRIRTEHFPLTLESARPSHTSQYLCASSEVGGLVEKLFFGSGTQLSVL.

The V gene is TRBV19, the J gene TRBJ2-7, with 7 bases fitting TRBD2. The J segment lost 6 bases and the V segment lost 6 bases, leaving 11 bases of the junction unmatched. The CDR3 is made up of 14 amino acids. CDR1 and CDR2 (germline): LNHDA, SQIVND (reference sequence). CDR3 coding DNA: TGTGCCAGTAGAAGGAGCGGGACGGACGGCGAGCAGTACTTC. Translated, it gives CASRRSGTDGEQYF.

This CDR3 is CASSGTGSYGYTF. The DNA of the CDR3 is TGCGCCAGCAGCGGGACAGGGTCGTATGGCTACACCTTC. This chain joins TRBV5-1 and TRBJ1-2, with 9 positions matching TRBD1. CDR1 and CDR2 (germline): SGHRS, YFSETQ. Trimming cost V 4 bases and J 5 bases; bases outside gene matches: 3. The CDR3 is 13 residues long.

Comment on this clone: One junction end disagrees with the germline gene, perhaps due to a read error. V is TRBV5-1 and J is TRBJ2-7, with 9 bases fitting TRBD2. CDR1 SGHRS and CDR2 YFSETQ come from the germline V gene. The CDR3 length is 15 residues. The chain's CDR3 is CASSFGDSGSYEQHF. DNA for the CDR3: TGCGCCAGCAGCTTCGGTGATAGCGGGAGTTACGAGCAGCACTTC.

The V gene is TRBV4-2, the J gene TRBJ2-3; a weak D match, TRBD1 (6 bases). Germline V lookup: CDR1 LGHNA, CDR2 YNFKEQ. The CDR3 has 14 amino acids. Trimming removed 1 base from V and 7 bases from J, with 12 bases in between. The CDR3 here is CASSQGSGTNTQYF. CDR3 coding DNA: TGTGCCAGCAGCCAAGGGTCGGGGACAAATACGCAGTATTTT.

The CDR3 DNA reads TGTGCCAGCTCCGGAAGACAGGAGCTGACAGATACGCAGTATTTT. Its protein product is CASSGRQELTDTQYF. This chain connects TRBV28 to TRBJ2-3; a possible D gene is TRBD1 (6 bases). This CDR3 comprises 15 residues. The V and J ends lost 8 bases and 3 bases respectively, with 18 bases between them. Germline V CDR1 and CDR2: MDHEN, SYDVKM. The variable domain in full, with the rest retrieved from reference TRBV28 and TRBJ2-3, is DVKVTQSSRYLVKRTGEKVFLECVQDMDHENMFWYRQDPGLGLRLIYFSYDVKMKEKGDIPEGYSVSREKKERFSLILESASTNQTSMYLCASSGRQELTDTQYFGPGTRLTVL.

In its sample, this clone was seen once. The chain is built from TRBV6-6 and TRBJ1-2, with a weak D call TRBD1 (5 bases). Trimming took off 4 bases at V and 3 bases at J, with 9 bases between the two ends. Per germline, CDR1 MNHNY and CDR2 SVGAGI (reference sequence). The CDR3 loop spans 13 amino acids. The CDR3 DNA sequence: TGTGCCAGCAGTTCCCCGGGGGACTATGGCTACACCTTC. Translated: CASSSPGDYGYTF.

This clone was counted a few times. The genes are TRBV7-6 and TRBJ2-2; no definite D call. Trimming took off 5 bases at V and 0 bases at J, with 7 bases between the two ends. Germline assignment: CDR1 SGHVS and CDR2 FNYEAQ. The CDR3 loop spans 14 amino acids. The CDR3 loop is CASSQRTNTGELFF. CDR3 bases: TGTGCCAGCAGCCAGAGGACGAACACCGGGGAGCTGTTTTTT.

The rearrangement uses TRBV5-1 and TRBJ1-1, with D possibly matching TRBD1 (6 bases). The CDR3 totals 14 residues. Per the germline V gene, CDR1 is SGHRS and CDR2 is YFSETQ. The V end was cut by 0 bases, the J end by 3 bases, with 9 bases between. CDR3 amino acids: CASSLERGYTEAFF. The CDR3 DNA reads as TGCGCCAGCAGCTTGGAAAGGGGGTACACTGAAGCTTTCTTT.

The table lists this clone with a few counts. The rearrangement links TRBV29-1 to TRBJ2-7, with D perhaps TRBD1 (5 bases). The CDR3 contains 14 residues. Trimming took 5 bases from V and 0 from J, leaving 14 bases between them. Per the germline V gene, CDR1 is SQVTM and CDR2 is ANQGSEA. CDR3 coding DNA: TGCAGCGTTCTTAAACAGGCAAGCTCCTACGAGCAGTACTTC. Residues: CSVLKQASSYEQYF.

This sequence joins TRBV28 and TRBJ2-7; D ambiguous. V lost 4 bases and J 3 bases, leaving 13 bases between the germline ends. This CDR3 comprises 14 residues. Germline V lookup: CDR1 MDHEN, CDR2 SYDVKM. In nucleotides, the CDR3 is TGTGCCAGCAGTTATCCTCTACAGAGCTACGAGCAGTACTTC. It yields the protein CASSYPLQSYEQYF. The whole variable domain, filled in from reference TRBV28 and TRBJ2-7, reads DVKVTQSSRYLVKRTGEKVFLECVQDMDHENMFWYRQDPGLGLRLIYFSYDVKMKEKGDIPEGYSVSREKKERFSLILESASTNQTSMYLCASSYPLQSYEQYFGPGTRLTVT.

The chain employs TRBV19 and TRBJ2-5; 8 bases agree with TRBD1. CDR1 is LNHDA and CDR2 is SQIVND in the germline V gene (reference sequence). V gave up 4 bases and J gave up 3 bases; unmatched junction bases: 4. The CDR3 totals 14 residues. CDR3 in DNA: TGTGCCAGTAGTAGGACAGGGAACAAAGAGACCCAGTACTTC. This codes for CASSRTGNKETQYF.

The chain uses TRBV7-6 and TRBJ1-2; 7 bases match TRBD1. Germline CDR1 is SGHVS and CDR2 is FNYEAQ. The CDR3 runs to 14 residues. Trimming at V came to 5 bases and at J to 5 bases, leaving 8 bases not matched to a gene. The CDR3 nucleotides read TGTGCCAGCAGCCCGCAGGGGGGAGAGTATGGCTACACCTTC. Protein product: CASSPQGGEYGYTF.

This sequence joins TRBV6-5 and TRBJ1-5; D gene ambiguous. The V gene's germline CDR1 is MNHEY and CDR2 SVGAGI. This CDR3 contains 14 residues. Between the trimmed V and J ends, which lost 0 bases and 7 bases, there was a span of 10 bases. CDR3 protein: CASSYSALAQPQHF. For the CDR3, the DNA is TGTGCCAGCAGTTACTCGGCGTTAGCCCAGCCCCAGCATTTT.

CDR3 sequence (DNA): TGTGCCAGCAGCAGAACTTCGGAGTTATCCACTGAAGCTTTCTTT. Its protein is CASSRTSELSTEAFF. This chain joins TRBV5-4 and TRBJ1-1, with no clear D. The CDR3 sequence is 15 residues long. V gave up 4 bases and J gave up 4 bases, with 17 bases separating them. The V gene's germline CDR1 is SGHNT and CDR2 YYREEE (reference sequence).

The gene calls are TRBV18 and TRBJ2-7; the D is unclear. This CDR3 spans 13 amino acids. The ends were cut back, 4 bases at V and 3 bases at J, with 10 bases in the middle. Germline V gene data show CDR1 as KGHSH and CDR2 as LQKENI. CDR3: CASSREDGYEQYV. CDR3 nucleotide sequence: TGTGCCAGCTCACGAGAGGACGGCTACGAGCAGTACGTC.

This chain joins TRBV5-1 and TRBJ2-1, with 9 bases matching TRBD2. J was trimmed by 5 bases and V by 0 bases; bases with no gene match: 9. The CDR3 extends over 17 amino acids. Germline V lookup: CDR1 SGHRS, CDR2 YFSETQ. This chain's CDR3 is CASSLADSGGRDNEQFF. CDR3 coding DNA: TGCGCCAGCAGCTTGGCCGATTCTGGCGGGAGGGACAATGAGCAGTTCTTC. Variable domain in full (rest from reference TRBV5-1 and TRBJ2-1): KAGVTQTPRYLIKTRGQQVTLSCSPISGHRSVSWYQQTPGQGLQFLFEYFSETQRNKGNFPGRFSGRQFSNSRSEMNVSTLELGDSALYLCASSLADSGGRDNEQFFGPGTRLTVL.

The V gene is TRBV18, the J gene TRBJ2-7, with D unclear. Deletions cut 1 base from V and 2 bases from J, with 12 bases between. The CDR3 runs 15 residues. Germline V CDR1 and CDR2: KGHSH, LQKENI. Here the CDR3 reads CASSPLGRKTYEQYF. CDR3 nucleotide sequence: TGTGCCAGCTCACCACTGGGTCGGAAAACCTACGAGCAGTACTTC.

J is TRBJ1-2 and V is TRBV28, with D perhaps matching TRBD1 (5 bases). Germline V gives CDR1 MDHEN, CDR2 SYDVKM. Trimming pared 3 bases from V and 4 bases from J, leaving 18 bases between. CDR3 length: 16 residues. Here the CDR3 reads CASSFQGRRGGYGYTF. CDR3 nucleotide sequence: TGTGCCAGCAGTTTTCAAGGTCGGAGGGGAGGCTATGGCTACACCTTC.

The chain joins TRBV30 to TRBJ1-4; D is ambiguous. The germline V gene encodes CDR1 GTSNPN and CDR2 SVGIG (reference sequence). Trimming stripped 5 bases from V and 7 bases from J, with 17 bases between. The CDR3 is 14 residues long. Here the CDR3 DNA reads TGTGCCTGGTCACCTGGGAGGCTGGGTGAAAAACTGTTTTTT. It codes for CAWSPGRLGEKLFF.

This rearrangement joins TRBV10-1 to TRBJ2-1; 7 nucleotides match TRBD2. The ends lost 0 bases at V and 14 bases at J; junction bases unmatched: 7. This CDR3 contains 13 residues. Germline lookup yields CDR1 WNHNN and CDR2 SYGVQD (reference sequence). The CDR3 sequence: CASSESAGTTEFF. The CDR3 DNA follows: TGCGCCAGCAGTGAGTCGGCGGGGACTACGGAGTTCTTC.

J is TRBJ1-6 and V is TRBV6-5; D gene unclear. The germline V gene encodes CDR1 MNHEY and CDR2 SVGAGI. The length of the CDR3 is 15 residues. The V end lost 6 bases, the J end lost 3 bases, and 12 bases lay between the germline ends. For the CDR3, the DNA is TGTGCCAGCAGGATGGACCGTATCTATAATTCACCCCTCCACTTT. Residues: CASRMDRIYNSPLHF.

The V call is TRBV19, the J call TRBJ1-2, with 7 positions matching TRBD1. The germline gives CDR1 LNHDA, CDR2 SQIVND (reference sequence). V was clipped by 6 bases and J by 7 bases; unmatched bases: 8. The CDR3 spans 13 residues. This CDR3 is CASRGTGEGGYTF. DNA for the CDR3: TGTGCCAGTAGGGGAACAGGGGAAGGTGGCTACACCTTC.

The DNA for the CDR3 is TGTGCCAGCAGCGTGCTAGCGGGAATCTACAATGAGCAGTTCTTC. This translates into CASSVLAGIYNEQFF. J is TRBJ2-1 and V is TRBV9, with 9 bases identical to TRBD2. The CDR3 length is 15 residues. Germline V lookup: CDR1 SGDLS, CDR2 YYNGEE. The trim removed 2 bases at V and 3 bases at J, leaving 3 bases unmatched.

The chain has TRBV7-6 and TRBJ2-7, with 11 bases identical to TRBD1. Looked up from germline, CDR1 is SGHVS and CDR2 is FNYEAQ. With 5 bases clipped from V and 7 bases from J, the junction kept 7 bases outside the gene matches. The CDR3 loop spans 14 amino acids. The CDR3 DNA is TGTGCCAGCAGCCCGGGACAGGGGGTACCGGAGCAGTACTTC. Translated, it gives CASSPGQGVPEQYF.